These T cell receptor beta chains were read from a single sample in a study of blood T cell repertoires in COVID-19. Profiled with immunoSEQ multiplex PCR; TCRdb holds only in-frame clones, not every one. The sample includes 150,000 to 200,000 clones, approximately 87% of them seen just once. The sequencing sample was made of peripheral blood. These receptors were taken from a woman younger than 30 who had recovered from COVID-19. CDR3s include the opening cysteine and the closing phenylalanine or tryptophan. The order of the fields is J gene, clone size, D gene, V gene, CDR3 protein, CDR3 DNA. A D gene is named only where the DNA matches it firmly. A row's size may be missing; if present it is once, few, many or a size class.

TRBJ2-1	NA	TRBD2	TRBV2	CASRATSGIYNEQFF	TGTGCCAGCAGGGCGACTAGCGGGATATACAATGAGCAGTTCTTC
TRBJ2-5	NA	TRBD1	TRBV5-1	CASSPAGGQGRVSQYF	TGCGCCAGCAGCCCAGCCGGGGGACAGGGGAGGGTGTCCCAGTACTTC
TRBJ1-5	few	TRBD1	TRBV27	CASSTGRGVYQPQHF	TGTGCCAGCAGCACAGGCAGGGGGGTCTATCAGCCCCAGCATTTT
TRBJ2-2	once	NA	TRBV5-1	CASTGGSWSTGELFF	TGCGCCAGCACCGGGGGATCTTGGTCCACCGGGGAGCTGTTTTTT
TRBJ2-2	NA	NA	TRBV6-5	CASSSLDTGELFF	TGTGCCAGCAGTTCCCTTGACACCGGGGAGCTGTTTTTT
TRBJ2-2	NA	TRBD2	TRBV5-4	CASSIGLAGGPTGELFF	TGTGCCAGCAGCATCGGACTAGCGGGAGGGCCAACCGGGGAGCTGTTTTTT
TRBJ1-5	few	NA	TRBV4-1	CASSQEFEGISNQPQHF	TGCGCCAGCAGCCAAGAATTCGAGGGTATCAGCAATCAGCCCCAGCATTTT
TRBJ1-4	NA	NA	TRBV19	CASKRLSGDEKLFF	TGTGCCAGTAAACGGTTGTCAGGGGATGAAAAACTGTTTTTT
TRBJ1-5	NA	TRBD1	TRBV6-2/TRBV6-3	CASSATGQGLRQPQHF	TGTGCCAGCAGTGCCACAGGACAGGGGTTAAGGCAGCCCCAGCATTTT
TRBJ2-5	NA	TRBD1	TRBV5-1	CASSLTGGETQYF	TGCGCCAGCAGCCTAACAGGGGGGGAGACCCAGTACTTC
TRBJ1-2	NA	NA	TRBV6-2/TRBV6-3	CASSRQRGLNYGYTF	TGTGCCAGCAGTCGCCAAAGAGGGCTTAACTATGGCTACACCTTC
TRBJ2-7	NA	NA	TRBV18	CASSPPSDRSSYEQYF	TGTGCCAGCTCACCACCCTCCGACAGGAGCTCCTACGAGCAGTACTTC
TRBJ2-7	NA	TRBD1	TRBV5-1	CASSAGTESYEQYF	TGCGCCAGCAGCGCCGGGACAGAGTCCTACGAGCAGTACTTC
TRBJ2-1	NA	NA	TRBV12-3/TRBV12-4	CASSQGYEQFF	TGTGCCAGCAGCCAGGGATACGAGCAGTTCTTC
TRBJ1-2	NA	TRBD1	TRBV7-6	CASSLGPGQGSYGYTF	TGTGCCAGCAGCTTAGGGCCAGGACAGGGGTCCTATGGCTACACCTTC
TRBJ2-5	NA	NA	TRBV6-5	CASRGGSGKTQYF	TGTGCCAGCAGAGGGGGTTCGGGGAAGACCCAGTACTTC